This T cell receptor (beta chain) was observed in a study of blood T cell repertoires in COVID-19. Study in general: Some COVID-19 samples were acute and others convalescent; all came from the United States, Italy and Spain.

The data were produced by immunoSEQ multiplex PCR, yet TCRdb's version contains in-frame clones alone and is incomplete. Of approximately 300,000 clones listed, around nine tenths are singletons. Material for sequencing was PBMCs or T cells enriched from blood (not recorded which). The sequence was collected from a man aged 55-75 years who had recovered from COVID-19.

CDR3 protein: CASSQHPHSGASETQYF. In nucleotides, the CDR3 is TGTGCCAGCAGCCAGCACCCCCATAGCGGGGCAAGCGAGACCCAGTACTTC. The chain links TRBV4-2 to TRBJ2-5, with TRBD2 matching 8 bases. CDR1 is LGHNA and CDR2 is YNFKEQ in the germline V gene. J lost 5 bases, V lost 3 bases, and 14 bases had no gene match. CDR3 length equals 17 residues.